One sample yielded the 21 T cell receptor beta chains listed below, sequenced in a study of shared clonotypes between healthy human individuals. Profiling relied on immunoSEQ multiplex PCR, and the TCRdb table lists in-frame clones only, not all of them. The profile covers about 2.3 million clones, with 85% to 95% appearing a single time and about 0.39% taken by the ten largest. The sequencing sample was made of naive CD4+ T cells from PBMCs. Regarding subset: CD45RA+ positively selected. These receptors originate from a man younger than 35 in good health. Some clones in this sample may be carry-over from other donors' samples.

This clone was seen a handful of times. The chain has TRBV7-9 and TRBJ1-1; D gene unclear. Germline lookup yields CDR1 SEHNR and CDR2 FQNEAQ (reference sequence). This CDR3 is built from 13 residues. The V and J ends lost 1 base and 4 bases respectively, with 7 bases between them. The CDR3 nucleotides are TGTGCCAGCAGCTTAGGTTCGGGCACTGAAGCTTTCTTT. It codes for CASSLGSGTEAFF.

The chain has TRBV5-5 and TRBJ2-6, with D maybe TRBD2 (5 bases). Germline assignment: CDR1 SGHKS and CDR2 YYEKEE (reference sequence). V dropped 6 bases and J dropped 3 bases, with 16 bases sitting between them. The CDR3 spans 16 residues. CDR3 region: CASTLQRASGANVLTF. For the CDR3, the DNA is TGTGCCAGCACCCTCCAGAGGGCCAGTGGGGCCAACGTCCTGACTTTC.

The chain couples TRBV10-3 to TRBJ2-5; TRBD2 might be the D (5 bases). CDR1 ENHRY and CDR2 SYGVKD come from the germline V gene. The CDR3 loop spans 14 amino acids. V lost 2 bases and J lost 7, with 14 bases in between. CDR3 DNA: TGTGCCATCAGTGAGCGGGGAGCCACTGGGACCCAGTACTTC. Its protein is CAISERGATGTQYF.

The gene calls are TRBV5-1 and TRBJ2-5, with D perhaps assigned TRBD1 or TRBD2 (5 bases each). This CDR3 spans 15 amino acids. V lost 2 bases to trimming and J lost 4 bases, with 15 bases between them. Germline CDR1 is SGHRS and CDR2 is YFSETQ. CDR3 residues: CASSFGLGTGETQYF. The CDR3 DNA reads TGCGCCAGCAGCTTTGGGTTAGGGACCGGAGAGACCCAGTACTTC.

In the case of this clone: Different DNA sequences within this sample yield the same CDR3. This chain uses TRBV28 with TRBJ1-1, with TRBD1 identical over 7 bases. Germline loops: CDR1 MDHEN, CDR2 SYDVKM. With V trimmed by 1 base and J by 4 bases, 6 bases remained unmatched. The length of the CDR3 is 15 residues. The CDR3 loop is CASSLSDREGTEAFF. The DNA for the CDR3 is TGTGCCAGCAGTTTATCTGACAGGGAGGGCACTGAAGCTTTCTTT.

This clone showed up just once. CDR3 sequence: CASSMSGFRASGWTGELFF. CDR3 in DNA: TGTGCCAGTAGTATGTCGGGTTTTCGGGCTAGCGGTTGGACCGGGGAGCTGTTTTTT. The chain combines TRBV19 with TRBJ2-2; 7 bases are a match to TRBD2. The V and J ends lost 3 bases and 5 bases, in that order; junction bases with no gene match: 18. CDR3 size: 19 residues. Germline CDR1 reads LNHDA; CDR2 reads SQIVND (reference sequence).

J is TRBJ1-5 and V is TRBV6-6; the D is unclear. V lost 2 bases to trimming and J lost 1 base, with 12 bases between them. The CDR3 has 16 amino acids. Germline CDR1 MNHNY, CDR2 SVGAGI (reference sequence). The CDR3 region is CASSYDSGISNQPQHF. CDR3 bases: TGTGCCAGCAGTTACGATAGTGGGATAAGCAATCAGCCCCAGCATTTT.

The J gene is TRBJ2-3, the V gene TRBV5-4, with TRBD2 matching over 9 bases. Germline-derived CDR1 and CDR2 are SGHNT and YYREEE (reference sequence). The V and J ends lost 4 bases and 1 base, in that order; junction bases with no gene match: 10. This CDR3 comprises 17 residues. The CDR3 DNA follows: TGTGCCAGCAGCAAAGTCCTAGCGGGAATAGGCACAGATACGCAGTATTTT. The encoded protein is CASSKVLAGIGTDTQYF.

The chain employs TRBV18 and TRBJ2-5; D may correspond to TRBD1 or TRBD2 (5 bases each). V shed 1 base and J shed 5 bases, with 23 bases lying between them. This CDR3 has 18 residues. Germline values: CDR1 KGHSH, CDR2 LQKENI. CDR3 loop: CASSPQRGPPVAGETQYF. As DNA, the CDR3 is TGTGCCAGCTCACCACAGAGGGGCCCCCCTGTCGCCGGGGAGACCCAGTACTTC.

The CDR3 DNA reads TGTGCCAGCAGCGTAGCGCCAATCTCTGGAAACACCATATATTTT. This encodes CASSVAPISGNTIYF. The genes are TRBV9 and TRBJ1-3; no reliable D call. Germline values: CDR1 SGDLS, CDR2 YYNGEE. The length of the CDR3 is 15 residues. V lost 0 bases to trimming and J lost 0 bases, with 7 bases between them.

The V call is TRBV9, the J call TRBJ2-1; the D is unclear. Per germline, CDR1 SGDLS and CDR2 YYNGEE. V lost 4 bases, J lost 9 bases, and 14 bases lay in between. The CDR3 consists of 13 residues. Here the CDR3 reads CASSPSTVGEQFF. The CDR3 region has the DNA TGTGCCAGCAGCCCCAGTACAGTAGGTGAGCAGTTCTTC.

V is TRBV11-1 and J is TRBJ2-7; 7 nucleotides line up with TRBD1. With V trimmed by 0 bases and J by 1 base, 9 bases remained unmatched. The CDR3 loop spans 17 amino acids. Germline-derived CDR1 and CDR2 are SGHAT and FQDESV (reference sequence). CDR3 residues: CASSLAAGTATSYEQYF. The DNA of the CDR3 is TGTGCCAGCAGCTTAGCAGCCGGGACAGCGACGTCCTACGAGCAGTACTTC.

The DNA of the CDR3 is TGCGCCAGCAGGGCGGGCACCGGGGAGCTGTTTTTT. Its protein is CASRAGTGELFF. The chain carries TRBV10-1 and TRBJ2-2, with D tentatively TRBD2 (5 bases). Trimming left V 6 bases short and J 4 bases short, with 6 bases between. Germline V gene lookup returns CDR1 WNHNN and CDR2 SYGVQD (reference sequence). The CDR3 contains 12 residues.

The chain joins TRBV11-2 to TRBJ1-1, with D uncertain. V lost 0 bases and J 0 bases, leaving 11 bases between the germline ends. The CDR3 length is 16 residues. Germline CDR1 reads SGHAT; CDR2 reads FQNNGV. The CDR3 bases are TGTGCCAGCAGCTTAGAGGGCCGAACAATGAACACTGAAGCTTTCTTT. Residues: CASSLEGRTMNTEAFF.

The chain is built from TRBV6-1 and TRBJ2-1; no definite D call. CDR1 and CDR2 (germline): MNHNS, SASEGT. The CDR3 is 13 amino acids. V shed 5 bases and J shed 9 bases, with 14 bases lying between them. CDR3 sequence reads: CASSSTNLGEQFF. The CDR3 DNA sequence: TGTGCCAGCAGTTCTACGAACCTGGGTGAGCAGTTCTTC.

J is TRBJ2-7 and V is TRBV6-6; the match to TRBD2 covers 15 bases. V dropped 6 bases and J dropped 3; count of bases not matched to a gene: 3. This CDR3 is 15 amino acids long. CDR1 and CDR2 (germline): MNHNY, SVGAGI (reference sequence). For the CDR3, the DNA is TGTGCCAGCAGACGGACTAGCGGGAGGGTCTACGAGCAGTACTTC. The encoded protein is CASRRTSGRVYEQYF.

The V gene is TRBV4-3, the J gene TRBJ2-3, with 11 bases lining up with TRBD2. V lost 2 bases and J lost 0; bases outside the gene matches: 16. The CDR3 runs 21 residues. Germline V CDR1 and CDR2: LGHNA, YSLEER. This CDR3 is CASSQPYRPKTSGASTDTQYF. DNA for the CDR3: TGCGCCAGCAGCCAACCCTACCGCCCCAAGACTAGCGGGGCTAGCACAGATACGCAGTATTTT.

The sample holds a few counts of this clone. The V gene is TRBV19, the J gene TRBJ1-1; D is unresolved. This CDR3 contains 13 residues. Deletions cut 6 bases from V and 0 bases from J, with 8 bases between. CDR1 LNHDA and CDR2 SQIVND come from the germline V gene (reference sequence). CDR3 loop: CASSLPLNTEAFF. In nucleotides, the CDR3 is TGTGCCAGTAGCCTCCCCTTGAACACTGAAGCTTTCTTT.

The chain combines TRBV7-3 with TRBJ2-2; D may correspond to TRBD1 or TRBD2 (5 bases each). The CDR3 has 13 amino acids. Germline V gene data show CDR1 as SGHTA and CDR2 as FQGTGA. The V end was cut by 5 bases, the J end by 7 bases, with 11 bases between. In DNA, the CDR3 is TGTGCCAGCAGCGAAGGGACGATCGGGGAGCTGTTTTTT. As protein: CASSEGTIGELFF.

The table lists this clone with a count of one. The gene calls are TRBV9 and TRBJ1-2; TRBD1 aligns across 9 bases. Germline V gives CDR1 SGDLS, CDR2 YYNGEE. Trimming took 0 bases from V and 7 from J; bases not matched to a gene: 16. This CDR3 has 18 residues. CDR3 residues: CASSVGPFPGQGKAGYTF. In DNA form, the CDR3 reads TGTGCCAGCAGCGTAGGTCCCTTCCCGGGACAGGGAAAGGCTGGCTACACCTTC.

Comment on this clone: Within the sample, other DNA sequences also encode this same CDR3. V is TRBV5-1 and J is TRBJ2-6; D is possibly TRBD1 (6 bases). CDR1 and CDR2 (germline): SGHRS, YFSETQ. The CDR3 has 15 residues. V lost 2 bases and J 0 bases, leaving 6 bases between the germline ends. CDR3 sequence reads: CASSLGGSGANVLTF. For the CDR3, the DNA is TGCGCCAGCAGCTTAGGGGGCTCTGGGGCCAACGTCCTGACTTTC.